This TCR beta chain emerged from a study of vaccination effects on CD4 cells after COVID-19. Study-wide results and caveats: The study found marked clonal contraction of infection- and vaccine-induced clones late after vaccination.

On this clone: Its antigen is not known.

The repertoire was sequenced with immunoSEQ multiplex PCR; TCRdb's copy has only in-frame clones and lacks some. The sample includes about 79,000 clones, about 70% of them seen just once. Prior to sequencing, the ViraFEST assay stimulated PBMC with viral peptide pools, which expanded the antigen-specific CD4+ T cells. Culture lasted approximately 10 days before CD4+ T cell isolation. A half-volume exchange with IL-2 medium occurred on days 3 and 7. The clonotype was recovered from a human donor who received a COVID-19 vaccine. The sequenced sample was CD4+ T cells from PBMCs cultured with HCoV-229E spike peptides, obtained before COVID-19 vaccination.

CDR3 coding DNA: TGTGCCAGCTCCGCAACAGGGGGCGGGCAGACCCAGTACTTC. Residues: CASSATGGGQTQYF. This chain joins TRBV18 and TRBJ2-5, with 9 bases identical to TRBD1. This CDR3 has 14 amino acids. The V gene's germline CDR1 is KGHSH and CDR2 LQKENI. After removal of 6 bases from V and 6 bases from J, the junction contained 8 bases not matched to a gene.